The 32 T cell receptor beta chains given below trace back to one sample, sequenced in a study of metastatic and nonmetastatic thyroid tumors. No patient had received any treatment before thyroid surgery. TCRdb reanalyzed the PCR reads with MiXCR. This sample has more than 65,000 clones, with 14% found just once. The sample consisted of blood. The receptors derive from a male donor with papillary thyroid cancer or a benign thyroid nodule (not recorded which). Some clones in this sample may be carry-over from other donors' samples.

This clone showed up many times. This rearrangement joins TRBV12-3 or TRBV12-4 to TRBJ2-2, with a weak D call TRBD1 (5 bases). The CDR3 length is 16 residues. V was trimmed by 1 base and J by 5 bases, leaving 14 bases between them. The CDR3 DNA is TGTGCCAGCAGTTTAGGTCGCAGGGCTGAAACCGGGGAGCTGTTTTTT. It yields the protein CASSLGRRAETGELFF.

This clone appeared many times. The rearrangement joins TRBV5-1 to TRBJ1-4; TRBD1 matches at 7 bases. Germline V gene lookup returns CDR1 SGHRS and CDR2 YFSETQ. The V and J ends lost 2 bases and 3 bases, in that order; junction bases with no gene match: 7. This CDR3 spans 16 amino acids. This CDR3 is CASSFVFDRANEKLFF. Here the CDR3 DNA reads TGCGCCAGCAGCTTCGTATTTGACAGGGCTAATGAAAAACTGTTTTTT.

This clone occurred many times. The V gene is TRBV28, the J gene TRBJ2-7; D is unclear. V lost 6 bases and J lost 2, with 14 bases in between. Germline assignment: CDR1 MDHEN and CDR2 SYDVKM. CDR3 length equals 14 residues. CDR3 sequence reads: CASSHDPAPYEQYF. CDR3 sequence (DNA): TGTGCCAGCAGCCATGACCCTGCCCCCTACGAGCAGTACTTC.

As regards this clone: Just one base apart from a much larger clone, this may be a read error. The chain's CDR3 is CSSSPPGRYQETQYF. For the CDR3, the DNA is TGTTCCAGTAGCCCGCCAGGGCGGTACCAAGAGACCCAGTACTTC. The chain has TRBV19 and TRBJ2-5; D possibly corresponds to TRBD1 (5 bases). This CDR3 has 15 residues. The germline V gene encodes CDR1 LNHDA and CDR2 SQIVND (reference sequence).

The sample holds many counts of this clone. The gene calls are TRBV3-1 and TRBJ1-1; D perhaps matches TRBD1 (5 bases). Germline CDR1 LGHDT, CDR2 YNNKEL (reference sequence). V was shortened by 2 bases and J by 1 base, with 11 bases between the two germline ends. The CDR3 loop spans 15 amino acids. The CDR3 is CASSQRPGGNTEAFF. DNA of the CDR3: TGTGCCAGCAGCCAACGGCCGGGGGGGAACACTGAAGCTTTCTTT. Complete variable domain (other parts from reference TRBV3-1 and TRBJ1-1): DTAVSQTPKYLVTQMGNDKSIKCEQNLGHDTMYWYKQDSKKFLKIMFSYNNKELIINETVPNRFSPKSPDKAHLNLHINSLELGDSAVYFCASSQRPGGNTEAFFGQGTRLTVV.

This clone has only one observation. CDR3 nucleotides: TGCGCCAGCAGAAGCAGCAGCACAGATACGCAGTATTTT. Translation gives CASRSSSTDTQYF. The chain recombines TRBV10-1 with TRBJ2-3; D is ambiguous. CDR1 is WNHNN and CDR2 is SYGVQD in the germline V gene (reference sequence). CDR3 length: 13 residues. Trimming left V 6 bases short and J 0 bases short, with 7 bases between.

Many counts were recorded for this clone. The gene calls are TRBV9 and TRBJ2-7; D unclear. V lost 0 bases to trimming and J lost 3 bases, with 4 bases between them. This CDR3 is 12 amino acids long. Germline V lookup: CDR1 SGDLS, CDR2 YYNGEE. The CDR3, as DNA: TGTGCCAGCAGCGTAGGTTGCTACGAGCAGTACTTC. It translates to CASSVGCYEQYF.

The rearrangement joins TRBV20-1 to TRBJ1-2; D might be TRBD1 (6 bases). The CDR3 is 12 amino acids. Germline-derived CDR1 and CDR2 are DFQATT and SNEGSKA (reference sequence). The CDR3 DNA reads as TGCAGGGTTGGGGGGGGCGACTATGGCTACACCTTC. Its protein product is CRVGGGDYGYTF.

The sample holds many counts of this clone. This chain connects TRBV2 to TRBJ1-5, with TRBD1 identical over 10 bases. The CDR3 contains 17 residues. The junction had 10 bases not matched to a gene; V was cut back by 6 bases and J by 2 bases. Per germline, CDR1 SNHLY and CDR2 FYNNEI. CDR3 DNA: TGTGCCAGCAGGCCCGGGACAGGGGTAAGAGGCAATCAGCCCCAGCATTTT. Its translation is CASRPGTGVRGNQPQHF.

The chain links TRBV3-1 to TRBJ2-3; a weak D match, TRBD2 (5 bases). The V gene's germline CDR1 is LGHDT and CDR2 YNNKEL (reference sequence). The CDR3 is made up of 16 amino acids. Trimming left V 1 base short and J 5 bases short, with 16 bases between. DNA of the CDR3: TGTGCCAGCAGCCAAGGGGTCCTTAGGACTGAAGATACGCAGTATTTT. It translates to CASSQGVLRTEDTQYF.

This clone has ten or more counts. The chain employs TRBV28 and TRBJ1-2; the D is unclear. With 2 bases removed from V and 5 bases from J, the gap between germline ends came to 15 bases. The CDR3 covers 15 residues. The germline V gene has CDR1 MDHEN and CDR2 SYDVKM. CDR3 nucleotides: TGTGCCAGCAGTTTAAGTCCAGCGAGTTCATATGGCTACACCTTC. It codes for CASSLSPASSYGYTF.

There are many counts of this clone. V and J are TRBV19 and TRBJ1-2; 11 bases map to TRBD1. From germline, CDR1 is LNHDA and CDR2 SQIVND (reference sequence). This CDR3 contains 15 residues. V lost 3 bases, J lost 6 bases, and 6 bases stayed unmatched. The chain's CDR3 is CASSIGQGAMDGYTF. The CDR3, as DNA: TGTGCCAGTAGTATCGGACAGGGGGCTATGGATGGCTACACCTTC.

This clone occurred many times. This sequence joins TRBV6-2 or TRBV6-3 and TRBJ2-7; no firm D call. CDR1 MNHEY and CDR2 SVGEGT come from the germline V gene. This CDR3 contains 12 residues. V lost 5 bases and J 4 bases, leaving 9 bases between the germline ends. The CDR3 reads CASSEAEYEQYF. The CDR3 DNA reads as TGTGCCAGCAGTGAGGCGGAGTACGAGCAGTACTTC.

The sample holds a few counts of this clone. The chain links TRBV28 to TRBJ1-5, with TRBD1 as a possible D gene (5 bases). The V gene lost 7 bases and the J gene lost 1 base, with 11 bases spanning the gap. Germline V gene sequence: CDR1 MDHEN, CDR2 SYDVKM. The CDR3 consists of 14 residues. The CDR3 nucleotides are TGTGCCAGCACCCTAAGGACAAGCAATCAGCCCCAGCATTTT. Translated: CASTLRTSNQPQHF.

As for this clone: Given a much more abundant clone one base away, this may be a read error. The chain employs TRBV3-1 and TRBJ1-2; TRBD1 agrees at 7 bases. CDR3 size: 14 residues. Germline lookup yields CDR1 LGHDT and CDR2 YNNKEL (reference sequence). The CDR3 here is CSSSQGGAGYGYTF. The CDR3 coding sequence is TGTTCCAGCAGCCAAGGGGGCGCGGGCTATGGCTACACCTTC.

This clone has ten or more counts. The rearrangement joins TRBV18 to TRBJ2-2, with 11 bases aligning to TRBD2. Trimming at V came to 3 bases and at J to 2 bases, leaving 2 bases not matched to a gene. CDR1 KGHSH and CDR2 LQKENI come from the germline V gene. This CDR3 contains 16 residues. CDR3 nucleotide sequence: TGTGCCAGCTCACCGCTAGCGGGAGGTAACACCGGGGAGCTGTTTTTT. Translated, it gives CASSPLAGGNTGELFF. Full variable domain (rest looked up from reference TRBV18 and TRBJ2-2): NAGVMQNPRHLVRRRGQEARLRCSPMKGHSHVYWYRQLPEEGLKFMVYLQKENIIDESGMPKERFSAEFPKEGPSILRIQQVVRGDSAAYFCASSPLAGGNTGELFFGEGSRLTVL.

Many counts were recorded for this clone. V gene TRBV19 combines with J gene TRBJ1-1, with 11 nucleotides matching TRBD1. V gave up 3 bases and J gave up 4 bases; unmatched junction bases: 10. Per the germline V gene, CDR1 is LNHDA and CDR2 is SQIVND (reference sequence). CDR3 length equals 17 residues. In nucleotides, the CDR3 is TGTGCCAGTAGTATGAGGACAGGGGGCGCATTTGGCACTGAAGCTTTCTTT. It translates to CASSMRTGGAFGTEAFF.

This clone was found a few times. This rearrangement joins TRBV6-1 to TRBJ2-2; D is possibly TRBD1 (7 bases). There are 15 residues in the CDR3. Per germline, CDR1 MNHNS and CDR2 SASEGT. Trimming left V 6 bases short and J 1 base short, with 12 bases between. CDR3 in DNA: TGTGCCAGCAGGCGGGACAGACTGAACACCGGGGAGCTGTTTTTT. It encodes CASRRDRLNTGELFF.

Many counts were recorded for this clone. The V and J genes are TRBV6-1 and TRBJ2-7; D not resolved. Trimming cost V 5 bases and J 1 base, with 15 bases left between them. The CDR3 spans 15 residues. CDR1 is MNHNS and CDR2 is SASEGT in the germline V gene. Here the CDR3 DNA reads TGTGCCAGCAGTACACCCCTAGACAAATCCTACGAGCAGTACGTC. Residues: CASSTPLDKSYEQYV.

This clone was picked up many times. The rearrangement links TRBV30 to TRBJ1-6; D is unclear. The germline V gene has CDR1 GTSNPN and CDR2 SVGIG (reference sequence). Trimming took off 2 bases at V and 0 bases at J, with 8 bases between the two ends. The length of the CDR3 is 15 residues. CDR3 protein: CAWSLESSYNSPLHF. For the CDR3, the DNA is TGTGCCTGGAGTTTGGAGTCCTCCTATAATTCACCCCTCCACTTT. The full variable domain, rest sourced from reference TRBV30 and TRBJ1-6, is SQTIHQWPATLVQPVGSPLSLECTVEGTSNPNLYWYRQAAGRGLQLLFYSVGIGQISSEVPQNLSASRPQDRQFILSSKKLLLSDSGFYLCAWSLESSYNSPLHFGNGTRLTVT.

At least ten counts were recorded for this clone. The chain recombines TRBV7-3 with TRBJ2-5; tentative D call: TRBD1 (5 bases). CDR1 and CDR2 (germline): SGHTA, FQGTGA. The CDR3 sequence is 14 residues long. Trimming stripped 2 bases from V and 5 bases from J, with 12 bases between. In nucleotides, the CDR3 is TGTGCCAGCAGCTTACTCAGGGAATCGGAGACCCAGTACTTC. Residues: CASSLLRESETQYF.

This clone was seen a handful of times. In DNA form, the CDR3 reads TGTGCCAGCGGTACCACTGGGTCTGGGGAAGCTTTCTTT. Its translation is CASGTTGSGEAFF. V and J are TRBV28 and TRBJ1-1; D is undetermined. Germline CDR1 MDHEN, CDR2 SYDVKM. V lost 8 bases and J lost 8, with 18 bases in between. CDR3 length equals 13 residues.

This clone was recorded a few times. The gene calls are TRBV10-3 and TRBJ1-2, with D possibly being TRBD1 (5 bases). V was trimmed by 3 bases and J by 5 bases, leaving 13 bases between them. The CDR3 runs 14 residues. The germline V gene has CDR1 ENHRY and CDR2 SYGVKD. The CDR3 DNA follows: TGTGCCATCAGTGACCCCAGGGTAAAATATGGCTACACCTTC. It yields the protein CAISDPRVKYGYTF.

The table lists this clone with many counts. The chain links TRBV30 to TRBJ1-5, with TRBD1 as a possible D gene (6 bases). There are 12 residues in the CDR3. Between the trimmed V and J ends, which lost 7 bases and 5 bases, there was a span of 12 bases. Germline V CDR1 and CDR2: GTSNPN, SVGIG (reference sequence). CDR3 nucleotide sequence: TGTGCCTACTCGAACAGGGATCAGCCCCAGCATTTT. Protein: CAYSNRDQPQHF.

About this clone itself: At one boundary the junction diverges from the germline segment, which might be a read error. This sequence joins TRBV28 and TRBJ1-1; D gene ambiguous. CDR3 length: 11 amino acids. The V gene's germline CDR1 is MDHEN and CDR2 SYDVKM. The CDR3 sequence: CATERRAESSF. DNA of the CDR3: TGTGCCACCGAGAGACGGGCTGAATCTTCCTTT.

This clone appeared once. This chain joins TRBV7-2 and TRBJ2-7; 9 bases are a match to TRBD2. With 3 bases clipped from V and 0 bases from J, the junction kept 18 bases outside the gene matches. The CDR3 totals 20 residues. Germline CDR1 is SGHTA and CDR2 is FQGNSA. Here the CDR3 DNA reads TGTGCCAGCAGCTTCCTAGCGGGACACTTGAGGGGGGTTGTCTCCTACGAGCAGTACGTC. This codes for CASSFLAGHLRGVVSYEQYV.

This clone appeared many times. The chain joins TRBV20-1 to TRBJ2-7, with D hard to call. The CDR3 covers 12 residues. V was trimmed by 2 bases and J by 0 bases, leaving 5 bases between them. Per the germline V gene, CDR1 is DFQATT and CDR2 is SNEGSKA (reference sequence). In nucleotides, the CDR3 is TGCAGTGCTAGATCAGTCTCCTACGAGCAGTACTTC. Translated: CSARSVSYEQYF.

This clone was counted at least ten times. The chain couples TRBV6-1 to TRBJ1-2; D may be TRBD1 (6 bases). Looked up from germline, CDR1 is MNHNS and CDR2 is SASEGT. The CDR3 has 16 residues. The germline V and J ends were trimmed by 0 bases and 4 bases, with 15 bases remaining between them. Written as DNA, the CDR3 is TGTGCCAGCAGTGAAGCATTGGACAGTGGGGCCTATGGCTACACCTTC. Translated, it gives CASSEALDSGAYGYTF.

This clone was found many times. This chain uses TRBV7-2 with TRBJ2-2; D unclear. The CDR3 has 14 residues. The V gene lost 5 bases and the J gene lost 5 bases, with 12 bases spanning the gap. Per germline, CDR1 SGHTA and CDR2 FQGNSA. The CDR3 DNA follows: TGTGCCAGCAGCCTAGATTTTCAGACCGGGGAGCTGTTTTTT. Its protein is CASSLDFQTGELFF. Complete variable domain (other parts from reference TRBV7-2 and TRBJ2-2): GAGVSQSPSNKVTEKGKDVELRCDPISGHTALYWYRQSLGQGLEFLIYFQGNSAPDKSGLPSDRFSAERTGGSVSTLTIQRTQQEDSAVYLCASSLDFQTGELFFGEGSRLTVL.

Only one count was recorded for this clone. The V call is TRBV28, the J call TRBJ2-1; 12 bases are shared with TRBD2. The trim removed 6 bases at V and 2 bases at J, leaving 17 bases unmatched. The CDR3 loop spans 20 amino acids. Germline V gene data show CDR1 as MDHEN and CDR2 as SYDVKM. CDR3 loop: CASSFYGLAGGWGTYNEQFF. CDR3 sequence (DNA): TGTGCCAGCAGCTTCTATGGGCTAGCGGGAGGGTGGGGGACCTACAATGAGCAGTTCTTC.

This clone was found a few times. One base away lies a much larger clone, so this may be a sequencing read error. The genes are TRBV6-1 and TRBJ1-5; TRBD1 matches at 12 bases. Germline-derived CDR1 and CDR2 are MNHNS and SASEGT. The CDR3 runs to 15 residues. CDR3 DNA: TGCGCCAGCAGTGAGGGACAGGGGGCAGTGCAGCCCCAGCATTTT. Translated: CASSEGQGAVQPQHF.

In its sample, this clone was seen a few times. V is TRBV12-3 or TRBV12-4 and J is TRBJ2-7; unclear D gene. V lost 3 bases to trimming and J lost 0 bases, with 6 bases between them. The CDR3 covers 13 residues. This chain's CDR3 is CASSLRVSYEQYF. The CDR3 region has the DNA TGTGCCAGCAGTTTGCGAGTCTCCTACGAGCAGTACTTC.